This T cell receptor beta chain stems from a study of blood T cell repertoires in COVID-19. Study-wide background: From T cells, B-cell-depleted T cells, or PBMCs came the material, which was cDNA or gDNA.

As originally analysed: Estimation of nucleated cell counts was performed using reference gene primer amplification. Method: immunoSEQ multiplex PCR; TCRdb's copy keeps in-frame clones and lacks some. V, J and clone size are those of that table, while D and trimming were read from the DNA. The sample includes about 88,000 clones, approximately 81% seen only once; the top ten take more than 14%. Specimen: peripheral blood. The receptor was derived from a woman aged 70-85 years with acute or convalescent COVID-19.

In nucleotides, the CDR3 is TGTGCCAGCAGACCTCTCGCGGGGGGGCCGGACGGGGAGCTGTTTTTT. It codes for CASRPLAGGPDGELFF. The rearrangement uses TRBV2 and TRBJ2-2; 9 nucleotides align to TRBD2. CDR3 size: 16 residues. Germline loops: CDR1 SNHLY, CDR2 FYNNEI. The trim removed 6 bases at V and 7 bases at J, leaving 12 bases unmatched.